A single sample gave rise to the 9 T cell receptor beta chains below, sequenced in a study of blood T cell repertoires in COVID-19. Using immunoSEQ multiplex PCR, the repertoire was profiled, and TCRdb retains in-frame clones only, with some absent. The sample shows a few hundred thousand clones, 80% to 90% of them seen only once. Material for sequencing was PBMCs or T cells enriched from blood (not recorded which). The receptors originated from a woman between 45 and 60 years old with acute COVID-19.

CDR3 in DNA: TGTGCCTGGAGTGTTGCAGTGAACACTGAAGCTTTCTTT. Encoded protein: CAWSVAVNTEAFF. J is TRBJ1-1 and V is TRBV30; D gene uncertain. Looked up from germline, CDR1 is GTSNPN and CDR2 is SVGIG (reference sequence). V was clipped by 0 bases and J by 0 bases, with 5 bases between them. The CDR3 sequence is 13 residues long.

V is TRBV28 and J is TRBJ1-5; perhaps TRBD1 as D (5 bases). This CDR3 spans 15 amino acids. The V end was cut by 8 bases, the J end by 1 base, with 15 bases between. In germline, CDR1 is MDHEN, CDR2 SYDVKM. The chain's CDR3 is CASGLPDRSNQPQHF. In DNA form, the CDR3 reads TGTGCCAGCGGCCTACCAGACAGAAGCAATCAGCCCCAGCATTTT.

The chain uses TRBV5-6 and TRBJ1-2; no definite D call. V shed 0 bases and J shed 5 bases, with 11 bases lying between them. This CDR3 region has 14 residues. Germline V gene lookup returns CDR1 SGHDT and CDR2 YYEEEE. The CDR3 here is CASSLGTGSYGYTF. CDR3 sequence (DNA): TGTGCCAGCAGCTTGGGGACGGGGTCTTATGGCTACACCTTC.

This clone was seen only once. The CDR3 loop reads CASSLSGTSGYGYTF. The CDR3 nucleotides read TGCGCCAGCAGCTTATCCGGGACATCAGGGTATGGCTACACCTTC. The chain couples TRBV5-1 to TRBJ1-2; tentative D call: TRBD1 (6 bases). Trimming took off 2 bases at V and 5 bases at J, with 16 bases between the two ends. Germline values: CDR1 SGHRS, CDR2 YFSETQ. There are 15 residues in the CDR3. Together with reference TRBV5-1 and TRBJ1-2, the CDR3 gives the full variable domain: KAGVTQTPRYLIKTRGQQVTLSCSPISGHRSVSWYQQTPGQGLQFLFEYFSETQRNKGNFPGRFSGRQFSNSRSEMNVSTLELGDSALYLCASSLSGTSGYGYTFGSGTRLTVV.

This clone has a single count. This sequence joins TRBV10-2 and TRBJ1-1; weak D call: TRBD1 (5 bases). Germline CDR1 and CDR2: WSHSY and SAAADI. Trimming took 7 bases from V and 8 from J, leaving 11 bases between them. This CDR3 spans 11 amino acids. The DNA of the CDR3 is TGCGCCAGCACTTTCGGGGGGGAAGCTTTCTTT. The encoded protein is CASTFGGEAFF.

The V gene is TRBV28, the J gene TRBJ1-4; 9 bases are a match to TRBD1. The germline V gene has CDR1 MDHEN and CDR2 SYDVKM. The CDR3 runs 14 residues. V lost 6 bases and J lost 8; bases outside the gene matches: 7. The CDR3, as DNA: TGTGCCAGCAGCTACAGGGGGCTGGGAGAAAAACTGTTTTTT. Its translation is CASSYRGLGEKLFF.

The chain combines TRBV4-2 with TRBJ2-3, with 10 bases that match TRBD2. CDR3 size: 17 residues. Germline-derived CDR1 and CDR2 are LGHNA and YNFKEQ. V was clipped by 1 base and J by 1 base; unmatched bases: 5. The chain's CDR3 is CASSQVGLAGGTDTQYF. Written as DNA, the CDR3 is TGTGCCAGCAGCCAAGTCGGTCTAGCGGGAGGCACAGATACGCAGTATTTT.

This rearrangement joins TRBV3-1 (or the pseudogene TRBV3-2) to TRBJ2-5; 7 bases fit TRBD2. The junction had 6 bases not matched to a gene; V was cut back by 3 bases and J by 2 bases. Per germline, CDR1 LGHDT and CDR2 YNNKEL (reference sequence). This CDR3 comprises 15 residues. The CDR3 sequence: CASSQAGAIQETQYF. The CDR3, as DNA: TGTGCCAGCAGCCAGGCGGGAGCGATACAAGAGACCCAGTACTTC.

The chain recombines TRBV7-2 with TRBJ2-2; 8 positions match TRBD1. After removal of 1 base from V and 2 bases from J, the junction contained 3 bases not matched to a gene. Per germline, CDR1 SGHTA and CDR2 FQGNSA. The CDR3 loop spans 16 amino acids. CDR3 amino acids: CASSLEGQVNTGELFF. CDR3 coding DNA: TGTGCCAGCAGCTTAGAGGGACAGGTCAACACCGGGGAGCTGTTTTTT. The full variable domain, in which reference TRBV7-2 and TRBJ2-2 provide the parts outside the CDR3, is GAGVSQSPSNKVTEKGKDVELRCDPISGHTALYWYRQSLGQGLEFLIYFQGNSAPDKSGLPSDRFSAERTGGSVSTLTIQRTQQEDSAVYLCASSLEGQVNTGELFFGEGSRLTVL.